This TCR beta chain was obtained from a study of T cell clusters in autoimmune cytopenias. TRB was amplified by touch-down multiplex PCR, primer pools A and B combined. TCRdb re-called the multiplex PCR reads; one entry per CDR3 protein, DNA not given. The ten most abundant clones cover about 3% of a sample with 5,500 to 6,000 distinct CDR3 sequences. Per the germline V gene, CDR1 is DFQATT and CDR2 is SNEGSKA (reference sequence). The CDR3 extends over 13 amino acids. TRB amplification used approximately 250 ng of peripheral blood genomic DNA. The study, taken as a whole, reports: No experiment has yet validated the function of the T cell clusters defined in silico.

A word on this clonotype: What it binds is unknown.

These data were likewise used in another study, on T cell repertoires in aging, cancer and after chemotherapy. As that report states: Repeat sampling of healthy donors over several months to years showed clear clonal overlap. Rebound thymic output was suggested by rising median generation probability during chemotherapy in each cancer cohort.

Sequencing input: peripheral blood. The clonotype comes from a human donor in good health. The chain is built from TRBV20-1 and TRBJ2-7; the D call of TRBD2 rests on TCRdb alone, since no DNA is present to check it. CDR3 region: CSAALGLTNEQYF.